Presented here are 20 T cell receptor beta chains from one specimen sequenced in a study of blood T cell repertoires in COVID-19. The table came from immunoSEQ multiplex PCR; TCRdb's copy has only in-frame clones and leaves some out. The table includes about 330,000 clones, about 83% detected once. Sample: peripheral blood. All receptors come from a woman aged 50 to 65 with acute or convalescent COVID-19.

The rearrangement links TRBV6-2 or TRBV6-3 to TRBJ2-3; 9 nucleotides match TRBD2. The V and J ends lost 5 bases and 8 bases, in that order; junction bases with no gene match: 11. This CDR3 is 15 amino acids long. Germline CDR1 is MNHEY and CDR2 is SVGEGT. The chain's CDR3 is CASSLVAGEGGTQYF. CDR3 sequence (DNA): TGTGCCAGCAGTCTGGTAGCGGGAGAGGGAGGTACGCAGTATTTT.

The chain recombines TRBV5-1 with TRBJ1-4, with 8 positions matching TRBD1. The J segment lost 5 bases and the V segment lost 4 bases, leaving 4 bases of the junction unmatched. Germline V gene data show CDR1 as SGHRS and CDR2 as YFSETQ. This CDR3 contains 14 residues. The CDR3 loop reads CASSQWTGNEKLFF. The DNA for the CDR3 is TGCGCCAGCAGCCAGTGGACAGGGAATGAAAAACTGTTTTTT. Using reference TRBV5-1 and TRBJ1-4 for the parts outside the CDR3, the full variable domain is KAGVTQTPRYLIKTRGQQVTLSCSPISGHRSVSWYQQTPGQGLQFLFEYFSETQRNKGNFPGRFSGRQFSNSRSEMNVSTLELGDSALYLCASSQWTGNEKLFFGSGTQLSVL.

The CDR3 DNA reads TGTGCCACCAGTGATTCGGGCAGGGAACCCAACGTCCTGACTTTC. Its translation is CATSDSGREPNVLTF. V is TRBV24-1 and J is TRBJ2-6, with TRBD1 as a possible D gene (5 bases). This CDR3 has 15 amino acids. Deletions cut 2 bases from V and 8 bases from J, with 12 bases between. In germline, CDR1 is KGHDR, CDR2 SFDVKD.

This clone was seen a single time. The chain joins TRBV5-4 to TRBJ2-1; D unclear. This CDR3 is built from 14 residues. With 0 bases removed from V and 3 bases from J, the gap between germline ends came to 7 bases. CDR1 and CDR2 (germline): SGHNT, YYREEE (reference sequence). The CDR3 sequence: CASSLERDYNEQFF. CDR3 nucleotides: TGTGCCAGCAGCTTGGAGCGTGACTACAATGAGCAGTTCTTC. The variable domain in full, completed from reference TRBV5-4 and TRBJ2-1, reads ETGVTQSPTHLIKTRGQQVTLRCSSQSGHNTVSWYQQALGQGPQFIFQYYREEENGRGNFPPRFSGLQFPNYSSELNVNALELDDSALYLCASSLERDYNEQFFGPGTRLTVL.

V usage is TRBV19 and J usage is TRBJ1-2, with D unclear. This CDR3 has 13 residues. V lost 3 bases and J 1 base, leaving 6 bases between the germline ends. The germline V gene has CDR1 LNHDA and CDR2 SQIVND (reference sequence). Here the CDR3 reads CASSMEVNYGYTF. CDR3 nucleotides: TGTGCCAGTAGTATGGAGGTTAACTATGGCTACACCTTC.

This clone was seen a handful of times. The chain joins TRBV5-1 to TRBJ2-5; 7 positions agree with TRBD1. The CDR3 loop spans 15 amino acids. CDR1 SGHRS and CDR2 YFSETQ come from the germline V gene. V lost 0 bases, J lost 3 bases, and 5 bases stayed unmatched. CDR3 in amino acids: CASSLDWDRKETQYF. The CDR3 bases are TGCGCCAGCAGCTTGGATTGGGACAGAAAAGAGACCCAGTACTTC.

The chain is built from TRBV5-1 and TRBJ2-2; no clear D. Germline V lookup: CDR1 SGHRS, CDR2 YFSETQ. V lost 2 bases to trimming and J lost 6 bases, with 8 bases between them. CDR3 length: 13 amino acids. The CDR3 spells CASSFPNSGELFF. The CDR3, as DNA: TGCGCCAGCAGCTTCCCAAATTCCGGGGAGCTGTTTTTT.

The chain combines TRBV10-3 with TRBJ1-2; a possible D gene is TRBD1 (5 bases). The germline CDR1 and CDR2 sequences are ENHRY and SYGVKD. Trimming left V 3 bases short and J 0 bases short, with 8 bases between. This CDR3 comprises 14 residues. CDR3 sequence: CAISDTDTNYGYTF. CDR3 bases: TGTGCCATCAGTGATACGGACACTAACTATGGCTACACCTTC.

The rearrangement uses TRBV7-3 and TRBJ2-3; D gene uncertain. Trimming pared 5 bases from V and 0 bases from J, leaving 6 bases between. Germline values: CDR1 SGHTA, CDR2 FQGTGA. The CDR3 consists of 13 residues. This CDR3 reads CASSPLSTDTQYF. The CDR3 DNA reads as TGTGCCAGCAGCCCACTCAGCACAGATACGCAGTATTTT. The complete variable domain, with remaining parts taken from reference TRBV7-3 and TRBJ2-3, reads GAGVSQTPSNKVTEKGKYVELRCDPISGHTALYWYRQSLGQGPEFLIYFQGTGAADDSGLPNDRFFAVRPEGSVSTLKIQRTERGDSAVYLCASSPLSTDTQYFGPGTRLTVL.

This chain connects TRBV28 to TRBJ1-2, with D hard to call. The CDR3 length is 12 residues. Trimming pared 6 bases from V and 2 bases from J, leaving 7 bases between. CDR1 is MDHEN and CDR2 is SYDVKM in the germline V gene. Here the CDR3 DNA reads TGTGCCAGCAGCCCTGGCAACTATGGCTACACCTTC. It translates to CASSPGNYGYTF.

This clone was counted once. The chain carries TRBV5-8 and TRBJ1-6, with D tentatively TRBD1 (6 bases). Deletions cut 2 bases from V and 1 base from J, with 7 bases between. This CDR3 is built from 15 residues. Per the germline V gene, CDR1 is SGHTS and CDR2 is YDEGEE. The CDR3 DNA is TGTGCCAGCAGCTTCGGGACATCCTATAATTCACCCCTCCACTTT. Its protein product is CASSFGTSYNSPLHF.

The V and J genes are TRBV4-1 and TRBJ2-2, with 7 positions matching TRBD1. The junction had 6 bases not matched to a gene; V was cut back by 1 base and J by 7 bases. Germline V CDR1 and CDR2: MGHRA, YSYEKL. This CDR3 has 15 residues. The CDR3 here is CASSQGQGPGGELFF. CDR3 nucleotides: TGCGCCAGCAGCCAAGGACAGGGCCCCGGCGGGGAGCTGTTTTTT.

The chain couples TRBV18 to TRBJ2-7, with D perhaps TRBD2 (7 bases). Germline values: CDR1 KGHSH, CDR2 LQKENI. The CDR3 runs to 16 residues. V dropped 3 bases and J dropped 3 bases, with 18 bases sitting between them. CDR3 sequence reads: CASSPAGGRVNYEQYF. CDR3 nucleotides: TGTGCCAGCTCACCCGCCGGGGGGCGAGTTAACTACGAGCAGTACTTC.

CDR3: CASSPWEGADYGYTF. CDR3 bases: TGTGCCAGCAGCCCATGGGAGGGTGCGGACTATGGCTACACCTTC. The gene calls are TRBV7-3 and TRBJ1-2, with D unresolved. V lost 5 bases and J lost 3, with 16 bases in between. Per germline, CDR1 SGHTA and CDR2 FQGTGA. The CDR3 is made up of 15 amino acids.

For this clone: The sample holds other DNA sequences that translate to the same CDR3. The chain recombines TRBV7-2 with TRBJ1-2; no clear D gene. This CDR3 comprises 14 residues. Germline loops: CDR1 SGHTA, CDR2 FQGNSA. Trimming stripped 1 base from V and 2 bases from J, with 8 bases between. Here the CDR3 reads CASSLVAGNYGYTF. CDR3 DNA: TGTGCCAGCAGCTTAGTGGCAGGAAACTATGGCTACACCTTC.

This clone has just a few counts. The CDR3 nucleotides are TGTGCCAGCAGTCTAGCGGGAGGCAACGCAGATACGCAGTATTTT. Amino acid sequence: CASSLAGGNADTQYF. The rearrangement uses TRBV6-5 and TRBJ2-3; 11 bases line up with TRBD2. Looked up from germline, CDR1 is MNHEY and CDR2 is SVGAGI. V lost 5 bases, J lost 4 bases, and 5 bases stayed unmatched. CDR3 size: 15 residues.

The chain recombines TRBV18 with TRBJ1-2, with 7 nucleotides matching TRBD1. The CDR3 runs 16 residues. The germline V gene has CDR1 KGHSH and CDR2 LQKENI. Trimming took 3 bases from V and 3 from J; bases not matched to a gene: 10. CDR3 DNA sequence: TGTGCCAGCTCACCCCTTTCCGAGGGGGCGCACTATGGCTACACCTTC. Translated, it gives CASSPLSEGAHYGYTF.

This chain links TRBV24-1 with TRBJ2-1; D call uncertain. Germline-derived CDR1 and CDR2 are KGHDR and SFDVKD. V was shortened by 3 bases and J by 12 bases, with 11 bases between the two germline ends. This CDR3 is 12 amino acids long. The CDR3 nucleotides are TGTGCCACCAGTGATGATTCGCAACTGCAGTTCTTC. The encoded protein is CATSDDSQLQFF.

This chain connects TRBV15 to TRBJ1-1, with D hard to call. Trimming removed 5 bases at V and 1 base at J, with 11 bases between. From germline, CDR1 is LNHNV and CDR2 YYDKDF (reference sequence). CDR3 length: 14 amino acids. The CDR3 sequence: CATSPQNQNTEAFF. The CDR3 bases are TGTGCCACCAGCCCACAAAATCAGAACACTGAAGCTTTCTTT.

In this sample, this clone turned up a few times. This chain connects TRBV5-4 to TRBJ1-1; TRBD1 aligns across 7 bases. Germline CDR1 is SGHNT and CDR2 is YYREEE (reference sequence). Trimming removed 2 bases from V and 0 bases from J; junction bases left unmatched: 7. The length of the CDR3 is 16 residues. The CDR3 loop is CASSFPLTGMNTEAFF. CDR3 nucleotides: TGTGCCAGCAGCTTTCCCCTGACAGGGATGAACACTGAAGCTTTCTTT.